The 25 T cell receptor beta chains presented below share a single source sample, sequenced in a study of T cell responses to AZD1222 COVID-19 vaccine. Sequencing was performed with immunoSEQ multiplex PCR; in TCRdb, only in-frame clones are kept and a portion is missing. The sample carries about 110,000 clones, about 87% recorded once. This sample comprised peripheral blood, obtained 28 days after the second AZD1222 dose. Receptors originate from an adult who received the AZD1222 COVID-19 vaccine.

In this sample, this clone turned up once. The chain has TRBV9 and TRBJ2-7, with D hard to call. The CDR3 spans 13 residues. The germline V gene encodes CDR1 SGDLS and CDR2 YYNGEE. V gave up 3 bases and J gave up 3 bases, with 10 bases separating them. This chain's CDR3 is CASSAGPSYEQYF. In DNA form, the CDR3 reads TGTGCCAGCAGCGCCGGCCCAAGCTACGAGCAGTACTTC.

The V call is TRBV11-2, the J call TRBJ2-5; D is ambiguous. Trimming removed 2 bases at V and 2 bases at J, with 12 bases between. The germline V gene encodes CDR1 SGHAT and CDR2 FQNNGV. CDR3 size: 15 residues. CDR3 protein: CASSLIPTKQETQYF. In DNA form, the CDR3 reads TGTGCCAGCAGCTTAATCCCCACTAAACAAGAGACCCAGTACTTC.

The chain uses TRBV18 and TRBJ2-5; D is perhaps TRBD1 (6 bases). From germline, CDR1 is KGHSH and CDR2 LQKENI. This CDR3 spans 13 amino acids. Trimming removed 3 bases at V and 3 bases at J, with 8 bases between. In DNA, the CDR3 is TGTGCCAGCTCACCCCGGACAGAAGAGACCCAGTACTTC. Its protein is CASSPRTEETQYF.

The rearrangement links TRBV5-4 to TRBJ2-1, with 7 bases fitting TRBD2. CDR3 length: 15 amino acids. Germline lookup yields CDR1 SGHNT and CDR2 YYREEE (reference sequence). With 5 bases clipped from V and 10 bases from J, the junction kept 15 bases outside the gene matches. CDR3: CASSSDGYSGKEQFF. The CDR3 DNA reads TGTGCCAGCAGTTCCGACGGATACAGCGGGAAGGAGCAGTTCTTC.

V is TRBV12-3 or TRBV12-4 and J is TRBJ1-1; no clear D gene. Trimming left V 5 bases short and J 2 bases short, with 9 bases between. The length of the CDR3 is 13 residues. The CDR3 here is CASSTAGNTEAFF. As DNA, the CDR3 is TGTGCCAGCAGTACCGCGGGTAACACTGAAGCTTTCTTT.

V gene TRBV9 combines with J gene TRBJ2-1; TRBD2 matches at 9 bases. The CDR3 sequence is 15 residues long. Germline CDR1 is SGDLS and CDR2 is YYNGEE. The V segment lost 2 bases and the J segment 0 bases; nucleotides outside the gene matches: 0. CDR3: CASSVSGSSYNEQFF. The CDR3 DNA is TGTGCCAGCAGCGTTAGCGGGAGCTCCTACAATGAGCAGTTCTTC.

CDR3: CASSGTGSRSPLHF. The DNA for the CDR3 is TGCGCCAGCAGCGGGACAGGGTCACGATCACCCCTCCACTTT. The V and J genes are TRBV5-1 and TRBJ1-6; 9 bases align to TRBD1. Unmatched junction bases numbered 6, after V lost 4 bases and J lost 10 bases. The CDR3 has 14 amino acids. Germline V lookup: CDR1 SGHRS, CDR2 YFSETQ. The whole variable domain, filled in from reference TRBV5-1 and TRBJ1-6, reads KAGVTQTPRYLIKTRGQQVTLSCSPISGHRSVSWYQQTPGQGLQFLFEYFSETQRNKGNFPGRFSGRQFSNSRSEMNVSTLELGDSALYLCASSGTGSRSPLHFGNGTRLTVT.

This clone is a singleton in its sample. The chain uses TRBV23-1 and TRBJ2-5, with 8 bases fitting TRBD1. TRBV23-1 is noted as an ORF with a role that remains uncertain. The CDR3 extends over 13 amino acids. With V trimmed by 6 bases and J by 3 bases, 3 bases remained unmatched. DNA for the CDR3: TGCGCCAGCAGGGACAGGGCAGAAGAGACCCAGTACTTC. Amino acids: CASRDRAEETQYF.

This rearrangement joins TRBV10-1 to TRBJ2-1; the match to TRBD2 covers 7 bases. Trimming took 2 bases from V and 2 from J; bases not matched to a gene: 6. CDR3 length: 16 residues. Germline V gene lookup returns CDR1 WNHNN and CDR2 SYGVQD (reference sequence). CDR3 DNA: TGCGCCAGCAGTGAGCGGCAGCGGGGCCCCTACAATGAGCAGTTCTTC. Translated, it gives CASSERQRGPYNEQFF.

The chain combines TRBV9 with TRBJ1-1; 9 bases align to TRBD1. With V trimmed by 4 bases and J by 2 bases, 6 bases remained unmatched. Per germline, CDR1 SGDLS and CDR2 YYNGEE. CDR3 length: 15 amino acids. CDR3 loop: CASSPQGAINTEAFF. The CDR3 region has the DNA TGTGCCAGCAGCCCACAGGGGGCGATAAACACTGAAGCTTTCTTT.

V usage is TRBV6-4 and J usage is TRBJ1-1, with D tentatively TRBD1 (6 bases). Germline CDR1 MRHNA, CDR2 SNTAGT. V was pared by 3 bases and J by 8 bases, with 7 bases between. CDR3 length: 11 amino acids. CDR3: CASSDGTEAFF. The CDR3 DNA sequence: TGTGCCAGCAGTGATGGGACAGAAGCTTTCTTT.

This chain joins TRBV12-3 or TRBV12-4 and TRBJ1-2; D gene ambiguous. The CDR3 sequence is 12 residues long. V gave up 5 bases and J gave up 5 bases, with 9 bases separating them. This CDR3 is CASSNSGYGYTF. The CDR3 DNA is TGTGCCAGCAGTAACTCGGGGTATGGCTACACCTTC.

The CDR3 DNA reads TGTGCCAGCACCACGGAATGGACCCAGTACTTC. It codes for CASTTEWTQYF. This chain links TRBV2 with TRBJ2-5; D not certain. The germline gives CDR1 SNHLY, CDR2 FYNNEI. The length of the CDR3 is 11 residues. V was pared by 7 bases and J by 7 bases, with 10 bases between.

A few counts support this clone. This chain uses TRBV28 with TRBJ1-4; 8 positions agree with TRBD1. Per the germline V gene, CDR1 is MDHEN and CDR2 is SYDVKM. The V segment lost 6 bases and the J segment 8 bases; nucleotides outside the gene matches: 14. The CDR3 is 16 amino acids. The CDR3 nucleotides read TGTGCCAGCAGATCCCCAGGGGGCGCGATAAGAGAAAAACTGTTTTTT. This gives the protein CASRSPGGAIREKLFF. The complete variable domain, with remaining parts taken from reference TRBV28 and TRBJ1-4, reads DVKVTQSSRYLVKRTGEKVFLECVQDMDHENMFWYRQDPGLGLRLIYFSYDVKMKEKGDIPEGYSVSREKKERFSLILESASTNQTSMYLCASRSPGGAIREKLFFGSGTQLSVL.

The rearrangement joins TRBV9 to TRBJ2-2, with D possibly being TRBD2 (5 bases). V was pared by 0 bases and J by 0 bases, with 9 bases between. CDR1 SGDLS and CDR2 YYNGEE come from the germline V gene. CDR3 length: 16 residues. Here the CDR3 reads CASSVDLSANTGELFF. CDR3 sequence (DNA): TGTGCCAGCAGCGTAGATCTTAGCGCGAACACCGGGGAGCTGTTTTTT.

This clone appeared once. The chain is built from TRBV7-2 and TRBJ2-7, with D maybe TRBD1 (6 bases). Trimming removed 1 base at V and 4 bases at J, with 11 bases between. The germline gives CDR1 SGHTA, CDR2 FQGNSA. The CDR3 sequence is 14 residues long. The CDR3 DNA sequence: TGTGCCAGCAGCTTAGGGTGGGGGCAATACGAGCAGTACTTC. Encoded protein: CASSLGWGQYEQYF.

V is TRBV14 and J is TRBJ1-1; 8 bases line up with TRBD1. V dropped 4 bases and J dropped 2; count of bases not matched to a gene: 6. Looked up from germline, CDR1 is SGHDN and CDR2 is FVKESK. The CDR3 runs to 15 residues. CDR3 DNA: TGTGCCAGCAGCCGCAGGACAGGGCCTAACACTGAAGCTTTCTTT. Encoded protein: CASSRRTGPNTEAFF.

In this sample, this clone turned up many times. V usage is TRBV19 and J usage is TRBJ1-1; 12 bases fit TRBD1. The CDR3 is 16 amino acids. In germline, CDR1 is LNHDA, CDR2 SQIVND (reference sequence). V trimming: 6 bases; J trimming: 3 bases; junction bases outside the gene matches: 8. The CDR3 nucleotides are TGTGCCAGTAGACCTGGGACAGGGGGCAGGGACACTGAAGCTTTCTTT. It specifies CASRPGTGGRDTEAFF.

CDR3 region: CASSGSTGAGYGYTF. Written as DNA, the CDR3 is TGTGCCAGCAGCGGATCGACAGGGGCGGGCTATGGCTACACCTTC. The gene calls are TRBV9 and TRBJ1-2, with 8 positions matching TRBD1. Germline CDR1 is SGDLS and CDR2 is YYNGEE. There are 15 residues in the CDR3. J was trimmed by 4 bases and V by 3 bases; bases with no gene match: 8.

The V gene is TRBV28, the J gene TRBJ1-2; D gene uncertain. Germline assignment: CDR1 MDHEN and CDR2 SYDVKM. CDR3 length: 13 residues. V was trimmed by 2 bases and J by 6 bases, leaving 10 bases between them. The CDR3 region has the DNA TGTGCCAGCAGTTTACCCCAGGAAGATGGCTACACCTTC. It translates to CASSLPQEDGYTF.

The genes are TRBV4-1 and TRBJ1-6, with D uncertain. CDR1 and CDR2 from the germline V gene are MGHRA and YSYEKL. This CDR3 is 16 amino acids long. Trimming took 3 bases from V and 7 from J, leaving 16 bases between them. CDR3: CASSHNRGLLNSPLHF. In DNA form, the CDR3 reads TGCGCCAGCAGCCATAATCGTGGACTGCTAAATTCACCCCTCCACTTT.

The genes are TRBV10-3 and TRBJ2-1; weak D call: TRBD2 (7 bases). The V end was cut by 8 bases, the J end by 7 bases, with 18 bases between. The V gene's germline CDR1 is ENHRY and CDR2 SYGVKD. This CDR3 contains 14 residues. The CDR3 spells CAIQNGGQSNEQFF. CDR3 nucleotide sequence: TGTGCCATCCAAAACGGGGGGCAATCGAATGAGCAGTTCTTC.

Concerning this clone itself: Additional DNA sequences in this sample encode the identical CDR3. The rearrangement uses TRBV7-9 and TRBJ2-1, with D hard to call. This CDR3 region has 11 residues. Germline V gene data show CDR1 as SEHNR and CDR2 as FQNEAQ (reference sequence). V lost 3 bases to trimming and J lost 6 bases, with 3 bases between them. The CDR3 coding sequence is TGTGCCAGCAGCTTCGGCAATGAGCAGTTCTTC. Residues: CASSFGNEQFF.

The rearrangement joins TRBV7-9 to TRBJ2-7; 7 positions match TRBD1. CDR3 length equals 15 residues. V lost 7 bases to trimming and J lost 0 bases; unmatched junction nucleotides: 9. The germline V gene encodes CDR1 SEHNR and CDR2 FQNEAQ (reference sequence). CDR3 sequence: CASNGGQALSYEQYF. The CDR3 coding sequence is TGTGCCAGCAACGGAGGACAGGCCCTCTCCTACGAGCAGTACTTC. The whole variable domain, filled in from reference TRBV7-9 and TRBJ2-7, reads DTGVSQNPRHKITKRGQNVTFRCDPISEHNRLYWYRQTLGQGPEFLTYFQNEAQLEKSRLLSDRFSAERPKGSFSTLEIQRTEQGDSAMYLCASNGGQALSYEQYFGPGTRLTVT.

The chain couples TRBV14 to TRBJ2-7, with D perhaps matching TRBD2 (5 bases). V was clipped by 4 bases and J by 3 bases, with 13 bases between them. This CDR3 spans 14 amino acids. Germline CDR1 reads SGHDN; CDR2 reads FVKESK. The CDR3 here is CASSRGSFGYEQYF. For the CDR3, the DNA is TGTGCCAGCAGCCGCGGGTCTTTCGGCTACGAGCAGTACTTC.